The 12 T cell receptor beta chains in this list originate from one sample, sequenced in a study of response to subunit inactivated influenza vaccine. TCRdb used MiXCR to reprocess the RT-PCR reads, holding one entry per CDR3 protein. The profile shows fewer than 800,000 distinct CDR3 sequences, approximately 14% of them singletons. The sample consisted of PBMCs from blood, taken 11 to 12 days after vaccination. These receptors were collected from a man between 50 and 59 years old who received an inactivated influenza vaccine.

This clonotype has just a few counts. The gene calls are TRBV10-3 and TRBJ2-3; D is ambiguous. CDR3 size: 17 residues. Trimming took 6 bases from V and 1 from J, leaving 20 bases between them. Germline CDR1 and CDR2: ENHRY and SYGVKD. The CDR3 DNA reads TGTGCCATCAGCGCAGCTAGGGCAGGTGGGGGCACAGATACGCAGTATTTT. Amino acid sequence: CAISAARAGGGTDTQYF.

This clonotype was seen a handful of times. This CDR3 reads CASRNDRHGYTF. CDR3 nucleotide sequence: TGTGCCAGCAGGAATGACAGGCATGGCTACACCTTC. V is TRBV7-2 and J is TRBJ1-2, with D perhaps matching TRBD1 (6 bases). The germline V gene has CDR1 SGHTA and CDR2 FQGNSA. V was clipped by 6 bases and J by 6 bases, with 11 bases between them. The CDR3 runs to 12 residues.

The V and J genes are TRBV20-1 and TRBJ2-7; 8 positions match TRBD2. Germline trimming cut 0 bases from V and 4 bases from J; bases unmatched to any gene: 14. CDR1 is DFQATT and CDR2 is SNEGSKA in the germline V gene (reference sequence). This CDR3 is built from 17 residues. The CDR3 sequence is CSARDDHHSGVRYEQYF. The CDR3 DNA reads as TGCAGTGCTAGAGACGACCACCATAGCGGGGTCCGGTACGAGCAGTACTTC.

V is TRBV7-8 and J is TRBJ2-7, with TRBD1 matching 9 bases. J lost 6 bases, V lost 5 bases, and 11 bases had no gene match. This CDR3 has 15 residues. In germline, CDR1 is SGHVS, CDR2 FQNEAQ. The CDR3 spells CASSPTPGQGGEQYF. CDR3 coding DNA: TGTGCCAGCAGCCCGACGCCGGGACAGGGAGGCGAGCAGTACTTC.

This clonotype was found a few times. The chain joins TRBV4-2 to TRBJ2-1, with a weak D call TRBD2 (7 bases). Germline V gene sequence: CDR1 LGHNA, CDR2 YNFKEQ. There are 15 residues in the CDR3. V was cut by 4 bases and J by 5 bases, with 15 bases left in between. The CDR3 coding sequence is TGTGCCAGCAGCCCCGGGGGGCGAGTGGACAATGAGCAGTTCTTC. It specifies CASSPGGRVDNEQFF.

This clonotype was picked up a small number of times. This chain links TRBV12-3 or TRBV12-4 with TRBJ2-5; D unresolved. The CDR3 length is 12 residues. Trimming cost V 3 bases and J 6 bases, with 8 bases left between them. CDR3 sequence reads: CASSFNGKTQYF. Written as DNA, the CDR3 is TGTGCCAGCAGTTTTAATGGAAAGACCCAGTACTTC.

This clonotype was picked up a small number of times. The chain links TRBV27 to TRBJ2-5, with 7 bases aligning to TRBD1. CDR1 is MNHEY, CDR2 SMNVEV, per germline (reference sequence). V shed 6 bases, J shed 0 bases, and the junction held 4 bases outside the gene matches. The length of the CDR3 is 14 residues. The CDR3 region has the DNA TGTGCCAGCAGCAGGGGGAAGTACCAAGAGACCCAGTACTTC. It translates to CASSRGKYQETQYF.

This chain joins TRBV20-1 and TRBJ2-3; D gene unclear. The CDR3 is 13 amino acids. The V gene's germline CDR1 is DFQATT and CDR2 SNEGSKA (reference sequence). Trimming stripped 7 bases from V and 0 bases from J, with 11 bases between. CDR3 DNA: TGCAGTGTCGGGCGTACTAGCACAGATACGCAGTATTTT. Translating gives CSVGRTSTDTQYF.

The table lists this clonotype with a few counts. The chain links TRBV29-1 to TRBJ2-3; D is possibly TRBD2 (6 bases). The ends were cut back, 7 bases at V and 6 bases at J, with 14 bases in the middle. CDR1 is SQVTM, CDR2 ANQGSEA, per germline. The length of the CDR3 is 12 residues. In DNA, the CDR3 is TGCAGCGGATCTCCGGCGGGGGATACGCAGTATTTT. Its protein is CSGSPAGDTQYF.

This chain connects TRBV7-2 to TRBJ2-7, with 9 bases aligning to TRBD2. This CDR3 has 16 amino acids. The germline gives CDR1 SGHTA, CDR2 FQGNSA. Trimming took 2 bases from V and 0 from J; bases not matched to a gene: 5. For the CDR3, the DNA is TGTGCCAGCAGCTTAAAAGCGGGGGGTAACTCCTACGAGCAGTACTTC. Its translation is CASSLKAGGNSYEQYF.

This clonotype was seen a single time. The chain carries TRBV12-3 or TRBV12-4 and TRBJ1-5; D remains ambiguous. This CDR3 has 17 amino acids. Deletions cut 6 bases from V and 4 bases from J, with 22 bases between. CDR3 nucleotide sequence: TGTGCCAGCAGCCAATACCACCGGATCCTCGGGAATCAGCCCCAGCATTTT. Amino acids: CASSQYHRILGNQPQHF.

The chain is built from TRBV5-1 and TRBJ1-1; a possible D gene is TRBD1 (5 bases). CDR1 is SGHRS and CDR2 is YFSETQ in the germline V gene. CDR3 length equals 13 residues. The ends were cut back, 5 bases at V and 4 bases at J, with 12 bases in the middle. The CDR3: CASRGRQGTEAFF. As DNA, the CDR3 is TGCGCCAGCAGAGGCCGGCAGGGCACTGAAGCTTTCTTT.